These 20 T cell receptor beta chains share one sample of origin, sequenced in a study of T cell changes during pregnancy in multiple sclerosis. This table comes from immunoSEQ multiplex PCR, and its TCRdb copy is limited to in-frame clones, with some not included. The sample has 80,000 to 95,000 clones, roughly 95% seen once. Sequencing used peripheral blood, obtained in the second trimester of pregnancy. The receptors were sampled from a female donor with multiple sclerosis, enrolled in a pregnancy study.

This clone appeared once. The rearrangement joins TRBV4-2 to TRBJ1-2; D is undetermined. The CDR3 has 17 residues. Trimming removed 0 bases at V and 1 base at J, with 15 bases between. The V gene's germline CDR1 is LGHNA and CDR2 YNFKEQ. In DNA form, the CDR3 reads TGTGCCAGCAGCCAAGATCCTCGGCTCAGGCTTAACTATGGCTACACCTTC. It specifies CASSQDPRLRLNYGYTF.

This rearrangement joins TRBV4-1 to TRBJ2-1; TRBD2 aligns across 9 bases. The CDR3 consists of 17 residues. Germline V gene lookup returns CDR1 MGHRA and CDR2 YSYEKL. V lost 4 bases, J lost 4 bases, and 11 bases stayed unmatched. The CDR3 here is CASSPGLAHNLYNEQFF. CDR3 DNA sequence: TGCGCCAGCAGCCCTGGACTAGCGCACAACCTTTACAATGAGCAGTTCTTC.

This rearrangement joins TRBV9 to TRBJ2-7, with TRBD2 matching over 9 bases. The CDR3 has 15 amino acids. Trimming cost V 3 bases and J 3 bases; bases outside gene matches: 7. Germline loops: CDR1 SGDLS, CDR2 YYNGEE. The DNA for the CDR3 is TGTGCCAGCAGCGAAGCCGGGACTAGCCACTACGAGCAGTACTTC. This gives the protein CASSEAGTSHYEQYF.

This clone was detected once. The rearrangement joins TRBV5-6 to TRBJ2-7; D ambiguous. The V gene lost 0 bases and the J gene lost 3 bases, with 7 bases spanning the gap. CDR3 length: 13 amino acids. Germline V lookup: CDR1 SGHDT, CDR2 YYEEEE. CDR3 DNA: TGTGCCAGCAGCTTGGGACTTGTCTACGAGCAGTACTTC. Translating it yields CASSLGLVYEQYF.

The chain combines TRBV13 with TRBJ2-2, with D hard to call. V lost 4 bases, J lost 4 bases, and 13 bases lay in between. The CDR3 covers 15 residues. CDR1 is PRHDT, CDR2 FYEKMQ, per germline (reference sequence). The CDR3 region is CASSSLRPVTGELFF. In DNA, the CDR3 is TGTGCCAGCAGCTCCTTACGCCCGGTCACCGGGGAGCTGTTTTTT.

The chain has TRBV9 and TRBJ2-2, with 8 bases fitting TRBD2. CDR1 is SGDLS, CDR2 YYNGEE, per germline. Trimming removed 3 bases from V and 4 bases from J; junction bases left unmatched: 5. This CDR3 comprises 15 residues. CDR3 sequence reads: CASSAGTRVTGELFF. In DNA, the CDR3 is TGTGCCAGCAGCGCCGGGACTAGGGTCACCGGGGAGCTGTTTTTT.

The chain employs TRBV29-1 and TRBJ2-7, with TRBD1 matching over 10 bases. The CDR3 totals 13 residues. The trim removed 2 bases at V and 4 bases at J, leaving 2 bases unmatched. Germline CDR1 reads SQVTM; CDR2 reads ANQGSEA. Here the CDR3 reads CSVERTGGYEQYF. CDR3 nucleotides: TGCAGCGTTGAAAGGACAGGGGGGTACGAGCAGTACTTC.

The chain recombines TRBV29-1 with TRBJ2-3; perhaps TRBD2 as D (6 bases). The germline V and J ends were trimmed by 3 bases and 2 bases, with 9 bases remaining between them. The CDR3 is made up of 13 amino acids. The germline V gene has CDR1 SQVTM and CDR2 ANQGSEA. The CDR3 DNA sequence: TGCAGCGTTGATTGGGGGGACACAGATACGCAGTATTTT. Amino acid sequence: CSVDWGDTDTQYF.

The chain couples TRBV6-5 to TRBJ2-1; TRBD1 might be the D (6 bases). The CDR3 is 16 residues long. V shed 4 bases and J shed 9 bases, with 22 bases lying between them. The V gene's germline CDR1 is MNHEY and CDR2 SVGAGI. CDR3 amino acids: CASSSGQPSRRGEQFF. CDR3 sequence (DNA): TGTGCCAGCAGTTCAGGACAGCCTTCGCGGCGTGGTGAGCAGTTCTTC.

This clone was seen only once. This chain links TRBV19 with TRBJ2-7, with D tentatively TRBD1 (7 bases). Germline assignment: CDR1 LNHDA and CDR2 SQIVND (reference sequence). V dropped 8 bases and J dropped 3 bases, with 11 bases sitting between them. This CDR3 comprises 12 residues. The CDR3 DNA reads as TGTGCCAGTGGCAGGGGGGACTACGAGCAGTACTTC. It is translated as CASGRGDYEQYF.

The table lists this clone with a few counts. The V and J genes are TRBV27 and TRBJ2-7; D perhaps matches TRBD2 (6 bases). The germline V gene has CDR1 MNHEY and CDR2 SMNVEV (reference sequence). The CDR3 runs 12 residues. The CDR3 here is CAYMGGVHEQYF. The CDR3 DNA reads as TGTGCATACATGGGGGGAGTCCACGAGCAGTACTTC.

The CDR3 sequence is CASSLTPSRPRGEQFF. CDR3 DNA sequence: TGTGCCAGCAGTTTAACCCCGAGCAGGCCCCGAGGGGAGCAGTTCTTC. The J gene is TRBJ2-1, the V gene TRBV28, with TRBD2 as a possible D gene (5 bases). Trimming stripped 2 bases from V and 10 bases from J, with 21 bases between. The CDR3 sequence is 16 residues long. CDR1 and CDR2 (germline): MDHEN, SYDVKM.

The gene calls are TRBV19 and TRBJ2-7; the D gene is possibly TRBD2 (5 bases). The CDR3 length is 15 residues. Germline V gene lookup returns CDR1 LNHDA and CDR2 SQIVND (reference sequence). V was shortened by 6 bases and J by 0 bases, with 15 bases between the two germline ends. The CDR3 protein is CASRRRRQTSYEQYF. The CDR3 region has the DNA TGTGCCAGTAGGCGGAGGCGGCAGACCTCCTACGAGCAGTACTTC.

The rearrangement uses TRBV11-2 and TRBJ1-5; 7 bases agree with TRBD1. After removal of 4 bases from V and 6 bases from J, the junction contained 6 bases not matched to a gene. Per the germline V gene, CDR1 is SGHAT and CDR2 is FQNNGV. CDR3 length: 14 amino acids. The CDR3 DNA follows: TGTGCCAGCAGCTCTAACAGGGGTCGTCAGCCCCAGCATTTT. It yields the protein CASSSNRGRQPQHF.

The gene calls are TRBV19 and TRBJ2-7; possible D gene TRBD1, 6 bases. This CDR3 comprises 14 residues. CDR1 is LNHDA and CDR2 is SQIVND in the germline V gene (reference sequence). V shed 5 bases and J shed 2 bases, with 13 bases lying between them. The CDR3 region has the DNA TGTGCCAGTAGTCCGCCGGACAGAGCCTACGAGCAGTACTTC. The encoded protein is CASSPPDRAYEQYF.

The V and J genes are TRBV14 and TRBJ2-1; TRBD1 matches 7 bases. The germline gives CDR1 SGHDN, CDR2 FVKESK. V lost 5 bases and J lost 6; bases outside the gene matches: 7. This CDR3 is 14 amino acids long. The CDR3 DNA reads as TGTGCCAGCAGCTCACTCGACAGGGCCAATGAGCAGTTCTTC. The encoded protein is CASSSLDRANEQFF.

The chain combines TRBV5-1 with TRBJ1-2; 8 bases agree with TRBD1. V lost 0 bases and J lost 0; bases outside the gene matches: 1. The CDR3 sequence is 15 residues long. Germline CDR1 is SGHRS and CDR2 is YFSETQ. The CDR3 sequence: CASSLGQGTNYGYTF. CDR3 nucleotides: TGCGCCAGCAGCTTGGGACAGGGGACTAACTATGGCTACACCTTC.

The genes are TRBV11-2 and TRBJ1-2; D unresolved. The CDR3 is 11 amino acids. Germline lookup yields CDR1 SGHAT and CDR2 FQNNGV. The V end was cut by 1 base, the J end by 7 bases, with 4 bases between. The CDR3 sequence is CASSLGGGYTF. The CDR3 coding sequence is TGTGCCAGCAGCTTAGGAGGTGGCTACACCTTC.

J is TRBJ2-3 and V is TRBV5-4, with a weak D call TRBD1 (5 bases). The germline gives CDR1 SGHNT, CDR2 YYREEE (reference sequence). The CDR3 sequence is 16 residues long. V was pared by 1 base and J by 2 bases, with 14 bases between. The CDR3 here is CASSLLGGAATDTQYF. The CDR3, as DNA: TGTGCCAGCAGCTTGTTGGGTGGGGCAGCCACAGATACGCAGTATTTT. Together with reference TRBV5-4 and TRBJ2-3, the CDR3 gives the full variable domain: ETGVTQSPTHLIKTRGQQVTLRCSSQSGHNTVSWYQQALGQGPQFIFQYYREEENGRGNFPPRFSGLQFPNYSSELNVNALELDDSALYLCASSLLGGAATDTQYFGPGTRLTVL.

The chain combines TRBV28 with TRBJ2-2; maybe TRBD1 (6 bases). Per the germline V gene, CDR1 is MDHEN and CDR2 is SYDVKM. V shed 5 bases and J shed 8 bases, with 12 bases lying between them. CDR3 length: 13 amino acids. CDR3 sequence: CASSLYRAGELFF. The CDR3 DNA follows: TGTGCCAGCAGTCTCTACAGGGCTGGGGAGCTGTTTTTT.